This is a list of T cell receptor beta chains from one sample in a study of cytomegalovirus exposure and HLA in healthy donors. Sequencing used immunoSEQ multiplex PCR; TCRdb keeps in-frame clones, though not all of them. The sample has about 99,000 clones, approximately 81% seen once. The specimen sequenced was PBMCs. Every receptor here comes from a male donor in good health and CMV-seropositive. Both conserved end residues are part of each CDR3. Fields, in order: J gene, V gene, clone size, CDR3 protein. Not every row has a clone size; where given, it reads once, few, many or a size class.

TRBJ1-1,TRBV5-1,.,CASSPGTPNTEAFF
TRBJ1-3,TRBV5-6,few,CASSLGSSGNTIYF
TRBJ2-7,TRBV9,.,CASSVGQGGYEQYF
TRBJ2-1,TRBV7-8,.,CASRPLAGAAPNEQFF
TRBJ2-5,TRBV27,.,CASSPGTSGGQSMETQYF
TRBJ2-7,TRBV10-3,.,CAINQGQGPYEQYF
TRBJ2-3,TRBV30,.,CAWRLAATDTQYF
TRBJ2-5,TRBV4-1,few,CASSKGIGETQYF
TRBJ1-1,TRBV6-5,.,CASTPRARANTEAFF
TRBJ1-5,TRBV19,.,CASSSLDRLNQPQHF
TRBJ2-4,TRBV11-2,.,CASSPRTNYGKNIQYF
TRBJ1-2,TRBV4-2,once,CASSQEKGGYYGYTF
TRBJ2-3,TRBV5-6,.,CASRPGTTIDTQYF
TRBJ2-5,TRBV5-1,.,CASSLGPLGSKDQETQYF
TRBJ1-2,TRBV29-1,.,CSVDPGRYGYTF
TRBJ1-1,TRBV9,.,CASSGEGSRDRVNTEAFF
TRBJ1-1,TRBV13,.,CASSLAENYTEAFF
TRBJ2-3,TRBV5-4,.,CASSYSGGAADTQYF
TRBJ1-5,TRBV5-4,once,CASSSGGYNQPQHF
TRBJ2-5,TRBV5-1,.,CASRSGPSGVQTQYF
TRBJ1-4,TRBV4-2,.,CASSQESLATNEKLFF
TRBJ1-1,TRBV5-1,.,CASSLAGVGTEAFF
TRBJ1-6,TRBV6-6,few,CASSYPGANSPLHF
TRBJ1-6,TRBV5-1,once,CASRVRQSNSPLHF
TRBJ1-2,TRBV5-1,.,CASSPSGTGARDGYTF
TRBJ2-3,TRBV4-1,.,CASSRGPDTDTQYF
TRBJ2-7,TRBV7-9,.,CASSLVTYEQYF
TRBJ2-7,TRBV7-3,few,CASSLSPVTSSYEQYF
TRBJ1-2,TRBV5-8,.,CASSLSGREAYGYTF
TRBJ1-5,TRBV30,.,CAWSWTRDQPQHF
TRBJ1-3,TRBV4-3,few,CASSQERGTGNTIYF
TRBJ1-5,TRBV10-1,.,CASSEQELIPSNQPQHF
TRBJ1-5,TRBV19,.,CASSPTGGSNQPQHF
TRBJ1-1,TRBV30,.,CAWSEGRGSTEAFF
TRBJ1-4,TRBV13,.,CASSSRGEATNEKLFF
TRBJ1-2,TRBV18,few,CASSPSGDLNYGYTF
TRBJ1-6,TRBV4-3,few,CASSQGDTYSPLHF
TRBJ2-7,TRBV30,.,CAWSWQNEQYF
TRBJ1-5,TRBV30,.,CACGVSQPQHF
TRBJ1-5,TRBV6-1,few,CASGWTVNQPQHF
TRBJ1-4,TRBV7-2,few,CASRPAGGRGEKLFF
TRBJ1-1,TRBV18,.,CASSPRGDTEAFF
TRBJ2-5,TRBV2,.,CASCPWVRGLQETQYF
TRBJ1-1,TRBV7-9,few,CASRPPAVLTTEAFF
TRBJ2-3,TRBV6-5,.,CASRSGGGTDTQYF
TRBJ2-7,TRBV27,.,CASSRGGEYEQYF
TRBJ1-2,TRBV5-5,once,CASSLGQEKFYGYTF
TRBJ1-1,TRBV5-6,.,CASSLTDEAFF
TRBJ2-7,TRBV19,.,CASSIRQGPYEQYF
TRBJ1-2,TRBV9,once,CASSPTAAYYGYTF
TRBJ1-1,TRBV11-2,.,CASSLGANTEAFF
TRBJ1-4,TRBV5-6,few,CASSLGGGVNEKLFF
TRBJ1-2,TRBV2,.,CASSEWQGYGYTF
TRBJ1-1,TRBV5-1,.,CASGLDRGPEAFF
TRBJ1-1,TRBV19,.,CASTPWGGGTEAFF
TRBJ2-7,TRBV27,once,CASSLTSNPYEQYF
TRBJ1-4,TRBV4-1,.,CASSLGTFEKLFF
TRBJ2-1,TRBV27,.,CASSLRLAGQGNNEQFF
TRBJ1-4,TRBV7-8,.,CASSLVGVGEKLFF
TRBJ1-1,TRBV6-5,.,CASIGARNTEAFF